Listed below are T cell receptor beta chains from one sample, sequenced in a study of T cells in Graves' hyperthyroidism and ophthalmopathy. MiXCR was run by TCRdb on the multiplex PCR reads, yielding one entry per CDR3 protein. This sample yields a few hundred thousand distinct CDR3 sequences, of which 15% to 20% are seen a single time; about 31% belongs to the top ten. Source material: blood. These receptors were taken from a woman aged 25-40 years with Graves' ophthalmopathy. CDR3s include the opening cysteine and the closing phenylalanine or tryptophan. D genes are given only for firm matches. Rows may omit the clone size; those that give it use once, few, many or a size class.

J gene,clone size,D gene,V gene,CDR3 protein,CDR3 DNA
TRBJ1-5,many,-,TRBV3-1,CASSQDSGASNQPQHF,TGTGCCAGCAGCCAAGATAGCGGGGCCAGCAATCAGCCCCAGCATTTT
TRBJ2-5,few,-,TRBV6-1,CASSRPRGARQETQYF,TGTGCCAGCAGCCGGCCGAGGGGGGCGCGGCAAGAGACCCAGTACTTC
TRBJ2-6,few,-,TRBV6-1,CASKLDRGGANVLTF,TGTGCCAGCAAACTAGACCGCGGTGGGGCCAACGTCCTGACTTTC
TRBJ2-7,few,-,TRBV9,CASSVVDSPYEQYF,TGTGCCAGCAGCGTAGTGGATAGTCCCTACGAGCAGTACTTC
TRBJ1-2,many,-,TRBV20-1,CSAGLAYGYTF,TGCAGTGCCGGACTCGCCTATGGCTACACCTTC
TRBJ2-1,many,-,TRBV30,CAWSVPGREQFF,TGTGCCTGGAGTGTACCTGGGCGGGAGCAGTTCTTC
TRBJ2-3,-,-,TRBV30,CAWSLVATDTQYF,TGTGCCTGGAGTTTGGTAGCGACAGATACGCAGTATTTT
TRBJ2-7,-,TRBD2,TRBV4-1,CASSQLSQGLGSYEQYF,TGCGCCAGCAGCCAACTTTCCCAAGGACTAGGGAGCTACGAGCAGTACTTC
TRBJ2-3,-,TRBD2,TRBV27,CASSWGGGSVDTQYF,TGTGCCAGCAGTTGGGGGGGGGGGTCCGTGGATACGCAGTATTTT
TRBJ2-7,many,-,TRBV6-6,CASSYAGVPRFEQYF,TGTGCCAGCAGTTACGCAGGGGTACCTAGATTCGAGCAGTACTTC
TRBJ2-1,-,-,TRBV7-9,CASNPRVEQFF,TGTGCCAGCAACCCCAGGGTTGAGCAGTTCTTC
TRBJ2-1,many,TRBD2,TRBV28,CASVSGSSYNEQFF,TGTGCCAGCGTAAGCGGGAGCTCCTACAATGAGCAGTTCTTC
TRBJ2-3,-,TRBD2,TRBV25-1,CASSDGLAATDTQYF,TGTGCCAGCAGTGATGGTCTAGCGGCCACAGATACGCAGTATTTT
TRBJ2-2,few,-,TRBV19,CASSPIPSPGELFF,TGTGCCAGTAGTCCTATCCCTAGCCCCGGGGAGCTGTTTTTT
TRBJ2-1,-,-,TRBV19,CASSMGQRHSSYNEQFF,TGTGCCAGTAGTATGGGACAACGACACAGCTCCTACAATGAGCAGTTCTTC
TRBJ2-7,-,TRBD2,TRBV7-8,CASSNGLAGDYEQYF,TGTGCCAGCAGCAACGGACTAGCGGGGGACTACGAGCAGTACTTC